This T cell receptor (beta chain) was profiled in a study of memory CD8 T cells in hepatitis C reinfection. By share, this clone counts as medium-sized. Distinct nucleotide sequences in the sample also encode this CDR3. Time point in this sample: late/post reinfection, 12 to 24 weeks after detection. Sorted cells were sequenced directly ex vivo without any in vitro expansion. At all three reinfection time points, viable CD3+ CD8+ CD45RO- cells from a couple of donors served as controls. This table comes from immunoSEQ multiplex PCR, and its TCRdb copy is limited to in-frame clones, with some not included. This table has around 5,000 clones, roughly 87% appearing once. CDR1 is SEHNR, CDR2 FQNEAQ, per germline (reference sequence). The CDR3 covers 15 residues. V was pared by 5 bases and J by 0 bases, with 13 bases between.

Sequenced input: naive CD8+ T cells sorted from blood. The source is a man aged 50-60 years with hepatitis C virus infection. V usage is TRBV7-9 and J usage is TRBJ1-1, with D perhaps matching TRBD1 (6 bases). The CDR3 DNA sequence: TGTGCCAGCAGCAGCTGGACAGATATGAACACTGAAGCTTTCTTT. Its translation: CASSSWTDMNTEAFF.